This T cell receptor (beta chain) originates from a study of T-cell reconstitution after alpha-beta-depleted transplantation in children. The TCRbeta library was prepared with unique molecular identifiers. Each CDR3 protein is one row after TCRdb ran MiXCR on the PCR reads. The sample has almost 400,000 distinct CDR3 sequences, around 21% seen once; the top ten hold 3.8%. Between the trimmed V and J ends, which lost 5 bases and 4 bases, there was a span of 18 bases. This CDR3 spans 15 amino acids. Germline V gives CDR1 SGDLS, CDR2 YYNGEE. Sequences were derived from PBMCs from the stem cell graft donor, sampled from the stem cell graft. This rearrangement joins TRBV9 to TRBJ1-2; D possibly corresponds to TRBD1 (5 bases). The sequence came from a human donor who donated a stem cell graft to a child with acute myeloid leukemia. This CDR3 reads CASSYVDSGFYGYTF. The CDR3 DNA reads TGTGCCAGCAGTTACGTCGACAGTGGGTTCTATGGCTACACCTTC.